The source of this T cell receptor (beta chain) is a study of blood T cell repertoires in COVID-19. At the level of the study: From the United States, Italy and Spain came samples of acute and convalescent COVID-19.

In the original analysis: Reference gene primer amplification yielded estimated nucleated cell counts. Libraries were prepared by immunoSEQ multiplex PCR; TCRdb keeps only in-frame clonotypes and omits some of them. The V and J calls and the clone size are those of that table, but D and trimming were determined from the DNA. Here the sample spans roughly 100,000 clones, 69% being singletons. Sequences were obtained from peripheral blood. The receptor comes from a man older than 75 with acute or convalescent COVID-19.

The CDR3 DNA reads as TGTGCCAGCAGCGCCGGGACAGGGGCCTACAATGAGCAGTTCTTC. This translates into CASSAGTGAYNEQFF. The chain employs TRBV6-5 and TRBJ2-1; 10 bases align to TRBD1. The CDR3 has 15 amino acids. Per germline, CDR1 MNHEY and CDR2 SVGAGI. V gave up 6 bases and J gave up 2 bases; unmatched junction bases: 4.